The TCR beta chain under discussion was sequenced for a study of post-analysis software for immune sequencing data. General study points: Included in a set of a few TRBV segments more frequent in patients than controls were TRBV5-6, TRBV5-1 and TRBV20-1. People with multiple sclerosis had a significantly lower normalized Chao1 diversity than controls did. Under the F measure, samples that were prepared in one batch clustered strongly together.

CDR1 is SGHVS and CDR2 is FNYEAQ in the germline V gene. The CDR3 has 14 amino acids. V shed 1 base and J shed 5 bases, with 9 bases lying between them. Details on this clonotype: Antigen: not known.

Built from TCR beta cDNA, the libraries had unique molecular identifiers in them. The yield from approximately 1 to 10 million T cells was 500,000 or so cDNA molecules in total. TCRdb re-derived calls from the PCR reads in MiXCR, one entry per CDR3 protein. The sample records about 500,000 distinct CDR3 sequences, under 55% being singletons. V is TRBV7-6 and J is TRBJ2-1, with D perhaps given as TRBD1 or TRBD2 (5 bases each). Sequenced sample: blood. The TCR comes from a girl aged 5 to 17 with multiple sclerosis. CDR3 sequence (DNA): TGTGCCAGCAGCTTAGTAGAGGGACACAATGAGCAGTTCTTC. Its translation: CASSLVEGHNEQFF.